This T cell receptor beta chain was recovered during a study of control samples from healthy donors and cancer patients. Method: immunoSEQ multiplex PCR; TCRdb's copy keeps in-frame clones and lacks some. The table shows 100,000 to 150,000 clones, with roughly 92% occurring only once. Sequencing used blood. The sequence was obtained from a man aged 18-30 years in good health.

The CDR3 here is CASSWGQQNSPLHF. As DNA, the CDR3 is TGCGCCAGCAGCTGGGGACAGCAAAATTCACCCCTCCACTTT. This chain joins TRBV5-1 and TRBJ1-6, with TRBD1 identical over 7 bases. V lost 3 bases, J lost 7 bases, and 4 bases stayed unmatched. Germline V gene sequence: CDR1 SGHRS, CDR2 YFSETQ. CDR3 length equals 14 residues.